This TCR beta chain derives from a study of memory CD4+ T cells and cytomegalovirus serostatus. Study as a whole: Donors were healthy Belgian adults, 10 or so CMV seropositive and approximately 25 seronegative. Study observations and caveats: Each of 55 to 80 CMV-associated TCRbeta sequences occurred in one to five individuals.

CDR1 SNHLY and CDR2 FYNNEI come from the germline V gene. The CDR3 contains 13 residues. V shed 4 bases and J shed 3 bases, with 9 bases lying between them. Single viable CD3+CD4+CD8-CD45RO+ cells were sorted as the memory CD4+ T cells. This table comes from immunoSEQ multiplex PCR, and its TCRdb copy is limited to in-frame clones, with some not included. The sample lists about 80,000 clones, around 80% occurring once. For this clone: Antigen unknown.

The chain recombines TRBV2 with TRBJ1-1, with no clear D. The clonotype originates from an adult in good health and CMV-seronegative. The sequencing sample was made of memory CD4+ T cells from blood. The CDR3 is CASSGGKYTEAFF. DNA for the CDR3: TGTGCCAGCAGTGGCGGGAAATACACTGAAGCTTTCTTT.